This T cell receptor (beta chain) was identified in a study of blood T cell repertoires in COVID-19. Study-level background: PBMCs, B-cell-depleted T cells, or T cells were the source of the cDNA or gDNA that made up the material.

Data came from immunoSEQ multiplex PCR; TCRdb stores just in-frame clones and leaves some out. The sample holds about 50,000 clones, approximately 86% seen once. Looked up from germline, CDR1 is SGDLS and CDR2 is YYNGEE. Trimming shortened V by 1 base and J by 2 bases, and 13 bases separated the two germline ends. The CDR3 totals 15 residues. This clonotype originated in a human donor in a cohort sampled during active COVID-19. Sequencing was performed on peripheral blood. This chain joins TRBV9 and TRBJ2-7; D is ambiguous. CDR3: CASSVFPTPAYEQYF. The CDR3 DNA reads TGTGCCAGCAGCGTATTTCCGACACCGGCCTACGAGCAGTACTTC. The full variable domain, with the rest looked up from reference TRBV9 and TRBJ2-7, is DSGVTQTPKHLITATGQRVTLRCSPRSGDLSVYWYQQSLDQGLQFLIQYYNGEERAKGNILERFSAQQFPDLHSELNLSSLELGDSALYFCASSVFPTPAYEQYFGPGTRLTVT.